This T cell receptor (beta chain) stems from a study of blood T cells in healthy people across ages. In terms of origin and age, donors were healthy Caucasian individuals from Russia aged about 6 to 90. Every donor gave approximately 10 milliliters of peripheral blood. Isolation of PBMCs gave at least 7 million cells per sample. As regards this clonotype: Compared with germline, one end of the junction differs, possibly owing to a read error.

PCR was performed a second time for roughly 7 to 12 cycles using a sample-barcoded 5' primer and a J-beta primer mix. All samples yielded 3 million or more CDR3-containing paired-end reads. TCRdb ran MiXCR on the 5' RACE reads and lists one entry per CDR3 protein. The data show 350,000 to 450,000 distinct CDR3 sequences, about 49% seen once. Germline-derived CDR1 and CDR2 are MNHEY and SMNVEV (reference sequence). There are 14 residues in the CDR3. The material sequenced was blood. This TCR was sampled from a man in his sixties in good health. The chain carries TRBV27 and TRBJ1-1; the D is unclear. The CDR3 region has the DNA TGTGCCAGCACTAGGCAGTTCGGAGACACTGATGCTTTCTTT. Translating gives CASTRQFGDTDAFF.